The source of this TCR beta chain is a study of blood T cell repertoires in COVID-19. At the level of the study: Sample material is recorded as cDNA or gDNA derived from T cells, B-cell-depleted T cells, or PBMCs.

Original processing methods: Estimation of nucleated cell counts was performed using reference gene primer amplification. Some clones are missing from TCRdb's copy, which holds only in-frame ones; the method was immunoSEQ multiplex PCR. The V and J calls and clone size were taken over from that table, and D and trimming were inferred from the DNA. Of about 82,000 clones in the sample, around 83% are singletons; the top ten hold about a sixth. This receptor was obtained from a woman aged 60-75 years with acute or convalescent COVID-19. The material sequenced was peripheral blood.

For the CDR3, the DNA is TGTGCCAGCAGTGAATTGGGACAGGGTTTCGGTGGCTATGGCTACACCTTC. Amino acids: CASSELGQGFGGYGYTF. This rearrangement joins TRBV25-1 to TRBJ1-2, with 9 bases fitting TRBD1. Germline trimming cut 1 base from V and 4 bases from J; bases unmatched to any gene: 10. From germline, CDR1 is MGHDK and CDR2 SYGVNS. The CDR3 totals 17 residues.